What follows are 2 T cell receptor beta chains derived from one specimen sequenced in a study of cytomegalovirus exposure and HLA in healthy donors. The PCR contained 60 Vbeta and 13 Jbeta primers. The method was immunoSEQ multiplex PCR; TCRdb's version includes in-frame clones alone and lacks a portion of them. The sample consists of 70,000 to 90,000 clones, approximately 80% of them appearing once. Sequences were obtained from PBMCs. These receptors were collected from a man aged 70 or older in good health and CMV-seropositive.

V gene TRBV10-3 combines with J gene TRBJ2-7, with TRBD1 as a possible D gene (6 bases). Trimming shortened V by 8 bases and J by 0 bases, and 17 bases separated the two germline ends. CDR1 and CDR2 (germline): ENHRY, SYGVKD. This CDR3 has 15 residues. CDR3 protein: CAIGQGPSSSYEQYF. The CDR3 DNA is TGTGCCATCGGGCAGGGGCCTTCGAGCTCCTACGAGCAGTACTTC.

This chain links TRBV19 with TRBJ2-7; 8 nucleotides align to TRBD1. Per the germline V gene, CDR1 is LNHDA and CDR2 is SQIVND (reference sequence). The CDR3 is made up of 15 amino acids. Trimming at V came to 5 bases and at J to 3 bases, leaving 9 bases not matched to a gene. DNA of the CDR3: TGTGCCAGTAGTGGAGGGGCAGGGGGCCTCTACGAGCAGTACTTC. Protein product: CASSGGAGGLYEQYF.